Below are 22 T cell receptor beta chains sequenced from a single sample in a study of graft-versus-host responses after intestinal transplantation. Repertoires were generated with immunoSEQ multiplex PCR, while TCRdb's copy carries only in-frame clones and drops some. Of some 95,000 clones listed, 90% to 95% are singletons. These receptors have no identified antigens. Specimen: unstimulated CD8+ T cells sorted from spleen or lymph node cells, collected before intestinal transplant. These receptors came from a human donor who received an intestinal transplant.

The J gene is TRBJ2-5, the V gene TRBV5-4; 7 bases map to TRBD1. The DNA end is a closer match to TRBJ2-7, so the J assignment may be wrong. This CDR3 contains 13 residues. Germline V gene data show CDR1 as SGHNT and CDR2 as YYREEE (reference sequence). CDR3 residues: CASSGGQPYEQYF. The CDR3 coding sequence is TGTGCCAGCAGCGGGGGACAGCCCTACGAGCAGTACTTC.

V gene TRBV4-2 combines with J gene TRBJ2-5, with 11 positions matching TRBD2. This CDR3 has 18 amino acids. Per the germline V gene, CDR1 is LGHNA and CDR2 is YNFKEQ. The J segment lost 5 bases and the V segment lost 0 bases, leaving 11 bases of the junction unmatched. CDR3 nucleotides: TGTGCCAGCAGCCAAGAATTAACTAGCGGGAGTGTTGAGGAGACCCAGTACTTC. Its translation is CASSQELTSGSVEETQYF.

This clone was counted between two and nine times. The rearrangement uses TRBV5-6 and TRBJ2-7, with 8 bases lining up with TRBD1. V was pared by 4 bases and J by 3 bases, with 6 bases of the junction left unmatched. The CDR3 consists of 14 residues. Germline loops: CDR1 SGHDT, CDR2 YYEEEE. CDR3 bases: TGTGCCAGCAGCGGGGGAACAGGGGGCTACGAGCAGTACTTC. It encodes CASSGGTGGYEQYF.

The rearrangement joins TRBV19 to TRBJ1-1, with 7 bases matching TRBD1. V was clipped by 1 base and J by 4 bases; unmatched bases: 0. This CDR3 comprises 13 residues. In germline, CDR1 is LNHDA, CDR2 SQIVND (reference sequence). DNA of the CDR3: TGTGCCAGTAGTATAGCAGGGGGCACTGAAGCTTTCTTT. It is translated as CASSIAGGTEAFF.

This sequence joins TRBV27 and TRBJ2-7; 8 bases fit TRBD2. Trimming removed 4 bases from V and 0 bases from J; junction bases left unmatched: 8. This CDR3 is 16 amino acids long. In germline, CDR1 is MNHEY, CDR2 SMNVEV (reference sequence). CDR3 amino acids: CASSWDSGASSYEQYF. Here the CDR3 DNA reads TGTGCCAGCAGTTGGGATAGCGGGGCCTCCTCCTACGAGCAGTACTTC.

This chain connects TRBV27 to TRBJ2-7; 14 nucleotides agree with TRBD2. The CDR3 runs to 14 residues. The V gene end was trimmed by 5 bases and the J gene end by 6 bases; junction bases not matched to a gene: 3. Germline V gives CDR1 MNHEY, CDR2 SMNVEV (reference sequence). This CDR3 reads CASSPGLAGAEQYF. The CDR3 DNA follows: TGTGCCAGCAGTCCGGGACTAGCGGGAGCCGAGCAGTACTTC.

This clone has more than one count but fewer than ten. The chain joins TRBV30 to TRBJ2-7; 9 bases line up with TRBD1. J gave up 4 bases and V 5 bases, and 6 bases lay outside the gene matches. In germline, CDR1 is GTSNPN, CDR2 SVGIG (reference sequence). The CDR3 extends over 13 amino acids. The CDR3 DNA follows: TGTGCCTGGGCCCCCGGGACAGGGTACGAGCAGTACTTC. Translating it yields CAWAPGTGYEQYF.

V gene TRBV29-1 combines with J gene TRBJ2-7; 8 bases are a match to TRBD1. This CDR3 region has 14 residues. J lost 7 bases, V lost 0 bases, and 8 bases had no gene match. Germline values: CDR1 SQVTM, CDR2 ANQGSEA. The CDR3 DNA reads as TGCAGCGTTGAAGAGGCCAGGGGGCAGGAAGAGCAGTACTTC. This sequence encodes CSVEEARGQEEQYF.

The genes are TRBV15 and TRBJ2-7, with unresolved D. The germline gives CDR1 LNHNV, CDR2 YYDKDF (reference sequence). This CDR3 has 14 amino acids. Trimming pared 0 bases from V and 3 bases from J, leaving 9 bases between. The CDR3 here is CATSRENNDYEQYF. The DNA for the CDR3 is TGTGCCACCAGCAGAGAAAACAACGACTACGAGCAGTACTTC.

For the CDR3, the DNA is TGCGCCAGCAGCATTACAGGGAACACCGGGGAGCTGTTTTTT. It translates to CASSITGNTGELFF. The J gene is TRBJ2-2, the V gene TRBV5-1, with D perhaps matching TRBD1 (5 bases). V was trimmed by 4 bases and J by 1 base, leaving 8 bases between them. The CDR3 covers 14 residues. The germline V gene has CDR1 SGHRS and CDR2 YFSETQ.

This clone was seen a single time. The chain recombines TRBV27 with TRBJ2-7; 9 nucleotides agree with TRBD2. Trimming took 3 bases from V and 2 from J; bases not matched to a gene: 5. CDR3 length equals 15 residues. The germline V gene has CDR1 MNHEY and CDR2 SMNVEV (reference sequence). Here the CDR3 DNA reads TGTGCCAGCAGTTTGAGACTAGCGGAGGCCTACGAGCAGTACTTC. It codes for CASSLRLAEAYEQYF.

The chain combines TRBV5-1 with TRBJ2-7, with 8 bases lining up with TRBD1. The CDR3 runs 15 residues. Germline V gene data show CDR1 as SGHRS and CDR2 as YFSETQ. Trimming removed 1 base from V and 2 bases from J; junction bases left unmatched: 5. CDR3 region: CASSLWGQEAYEQYF. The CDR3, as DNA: TGCGCCAGCAGCTTGTGGGGACAGGAAGCCTACGAGCAGTACTTC.

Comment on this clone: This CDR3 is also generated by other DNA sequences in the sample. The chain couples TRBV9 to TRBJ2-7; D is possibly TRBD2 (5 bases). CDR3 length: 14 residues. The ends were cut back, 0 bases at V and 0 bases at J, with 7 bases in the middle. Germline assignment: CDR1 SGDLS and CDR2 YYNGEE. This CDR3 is CASSVGGSSYEQYF. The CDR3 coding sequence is TGTGCCAGCAGCGTAGGAGGGAGCTCCTACGAGCAGTACTTC.

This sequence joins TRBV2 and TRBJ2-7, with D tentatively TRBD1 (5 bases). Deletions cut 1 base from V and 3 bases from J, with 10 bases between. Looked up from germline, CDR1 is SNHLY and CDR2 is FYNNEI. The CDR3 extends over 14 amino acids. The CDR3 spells CASSEGGHGYEQYF. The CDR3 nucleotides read TGTGCCAGCAGTGAAGGTGGACACGGCTACGAGCAGTACTTC.

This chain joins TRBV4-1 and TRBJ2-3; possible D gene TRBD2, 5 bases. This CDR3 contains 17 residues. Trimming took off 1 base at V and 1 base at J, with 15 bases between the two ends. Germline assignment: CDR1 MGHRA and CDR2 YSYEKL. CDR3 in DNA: TGCGCCAGCAGCCAAGTAAAACTAGTCCGGGGCACAGATACGCAGTATTTT. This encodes CASSQVKLVRGTDTQYF.

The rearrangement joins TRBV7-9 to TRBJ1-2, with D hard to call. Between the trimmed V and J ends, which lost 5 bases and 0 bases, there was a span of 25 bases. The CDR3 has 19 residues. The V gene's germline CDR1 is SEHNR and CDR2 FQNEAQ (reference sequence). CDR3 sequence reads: CASSANSRFFYSSNYGYTF. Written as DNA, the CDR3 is TGTGCCAGCAGCGCAAACAGCCGCTTCTTTTATAGTTCTAACTATGGCTACACCTTC.

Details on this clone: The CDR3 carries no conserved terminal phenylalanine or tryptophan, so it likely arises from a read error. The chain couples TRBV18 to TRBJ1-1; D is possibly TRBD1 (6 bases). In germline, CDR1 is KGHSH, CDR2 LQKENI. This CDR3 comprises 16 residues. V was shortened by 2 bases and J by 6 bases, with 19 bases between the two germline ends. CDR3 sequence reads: CASSPGQNERRAEAFL. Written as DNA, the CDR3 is TGTGCCAGCTCACCAGGACAGAATGAAAGAAGGGCTGAAGCTTTCCTT.

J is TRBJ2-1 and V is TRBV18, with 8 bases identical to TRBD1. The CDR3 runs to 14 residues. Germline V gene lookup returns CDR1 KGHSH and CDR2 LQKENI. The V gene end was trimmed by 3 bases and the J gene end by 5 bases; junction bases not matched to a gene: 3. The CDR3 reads CASSPPDRDNEQFF. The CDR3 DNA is TGTGCCAGCTCACCCCCGGACAGGGACAATGAGCAGTTCTTC.

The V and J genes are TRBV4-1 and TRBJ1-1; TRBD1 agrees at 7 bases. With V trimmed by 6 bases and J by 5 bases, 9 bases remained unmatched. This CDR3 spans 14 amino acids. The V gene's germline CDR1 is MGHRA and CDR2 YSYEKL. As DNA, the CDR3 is TGCGCCAGCAGTCAAACAGGGGCAGGAACTGAAGCTTTCTTT. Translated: CASSQTGAGTEAFF.

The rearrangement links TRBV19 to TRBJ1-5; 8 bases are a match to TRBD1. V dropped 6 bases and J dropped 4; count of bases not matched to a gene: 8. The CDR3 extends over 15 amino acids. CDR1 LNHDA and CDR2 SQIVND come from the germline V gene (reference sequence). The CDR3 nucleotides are TGTGCCAGTAGGACCACACAGGGGGAAAATCAGCCCCAGCATTTT. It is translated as CASRTTQGENQPQHF.

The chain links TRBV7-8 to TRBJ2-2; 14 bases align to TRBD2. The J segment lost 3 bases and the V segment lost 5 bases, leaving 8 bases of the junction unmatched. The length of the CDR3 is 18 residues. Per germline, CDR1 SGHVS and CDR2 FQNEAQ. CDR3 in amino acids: CASSHSRTSGGYTGELFF. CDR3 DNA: TGTGCCAGCAGCCACTCCCGGACTAGCGGGGGGTACACCGGGGAGCTGTTTTTT.

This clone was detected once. This CDR3 reads CASSDSGMGGELFF. The CDR3 DNA sequence: TGTGCCAGCAGTGATAGCGGCATGGGTGGGGAGCTGTTTTTT. V usage is TRBV2 and J usage is TRBJ2-2, with a possible D match to TRBD2 (6 bases). The CDR3 loop spans 14 amino acids. The V end was cut by 3 bases, the J end by 8 bases, with 13 bases between. Germline loops: CDR1 SNHLY, CDR2 FYNNEI.